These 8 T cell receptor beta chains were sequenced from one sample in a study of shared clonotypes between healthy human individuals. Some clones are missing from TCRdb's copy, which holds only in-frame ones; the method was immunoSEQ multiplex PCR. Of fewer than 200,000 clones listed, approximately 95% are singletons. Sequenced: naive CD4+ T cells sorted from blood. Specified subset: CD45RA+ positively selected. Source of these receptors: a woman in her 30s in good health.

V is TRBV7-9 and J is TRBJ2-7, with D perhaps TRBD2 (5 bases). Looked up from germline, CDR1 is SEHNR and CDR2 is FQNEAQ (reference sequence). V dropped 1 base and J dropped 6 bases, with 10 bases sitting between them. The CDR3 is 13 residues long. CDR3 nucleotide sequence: TGTGCCAGCAGCTTAGTTGAGGGATCCGAGCAGTACTTC. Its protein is CASSLVEGSEQYF.

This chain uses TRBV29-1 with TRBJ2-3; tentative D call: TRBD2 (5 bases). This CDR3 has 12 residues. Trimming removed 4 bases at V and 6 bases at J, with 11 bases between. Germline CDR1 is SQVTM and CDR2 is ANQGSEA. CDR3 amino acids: CSVVSGLDTQYF. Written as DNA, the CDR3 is TGCAGCGTTGTTTCGGGGTTGGATACGCAGTATTTT.

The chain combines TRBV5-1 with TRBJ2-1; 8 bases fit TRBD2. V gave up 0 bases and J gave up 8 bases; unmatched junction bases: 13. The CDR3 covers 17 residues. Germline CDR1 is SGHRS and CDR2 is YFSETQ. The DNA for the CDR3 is TGCGCCAGCAGCTTGGAGTCTAGCGGGTACGCCAGGGATGAGCAGTTCTTC. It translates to CASSLESSGYARDEQFF.

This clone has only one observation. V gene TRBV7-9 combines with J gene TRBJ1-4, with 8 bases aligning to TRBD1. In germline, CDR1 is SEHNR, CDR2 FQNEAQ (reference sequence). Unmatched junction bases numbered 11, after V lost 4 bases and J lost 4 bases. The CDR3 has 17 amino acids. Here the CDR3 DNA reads TGTGCCAGCAGCTCCCGACAGGGGAAAAACTTTAATGAAAAACTGTTTTTT. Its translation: CASSSRQGKNFNEKLFF.

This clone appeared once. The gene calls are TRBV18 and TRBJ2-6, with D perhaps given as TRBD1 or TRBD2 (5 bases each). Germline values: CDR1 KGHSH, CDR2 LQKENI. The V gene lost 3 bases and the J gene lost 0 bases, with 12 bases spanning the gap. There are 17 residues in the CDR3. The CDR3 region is CASSPPGPNSGANVLTF. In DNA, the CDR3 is TGTGCCAGCTCACCCCCGGGGCCGAACTCTGGGGCCAACGTCCTGACTTTC.

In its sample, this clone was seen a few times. CDR3 DNA: TGTGCCAGCAGTTATTATGGGGGCAATCAGCCCCAGCATTTT. It yields the protein CASSYYGGNQPQHF. The chain uses TRBV27 and TRBJ1-5; no definite D call. The germline V gene has CDR1 MNHEY and CDR2 SMNVEV (reference sequence). V was pared by 4 bases and J by 2 bases, with 9 bases between. CDR3 size: 14 residues.

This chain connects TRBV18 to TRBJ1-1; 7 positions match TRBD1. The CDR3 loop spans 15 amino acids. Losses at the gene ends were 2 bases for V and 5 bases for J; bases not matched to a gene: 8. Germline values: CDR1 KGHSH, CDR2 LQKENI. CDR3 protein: CASSPDRDSLTEAFF. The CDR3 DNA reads TGTGCCAGCTCACCAGATCGGGACAGTTTAACTGAAGCTTTCTTT.

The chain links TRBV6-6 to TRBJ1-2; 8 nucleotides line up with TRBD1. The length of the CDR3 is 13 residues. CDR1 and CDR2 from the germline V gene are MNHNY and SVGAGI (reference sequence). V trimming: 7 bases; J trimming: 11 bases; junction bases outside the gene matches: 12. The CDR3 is CASTQPGQVRYTF. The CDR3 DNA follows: TGTGCCAGCACCCAACCGGGACAGGTCCGATACACCTTC.